These T cell receptor beta chains were read from a single sample in a study of cytomegalovirus exposure and HLA in healthy donors. Produced via immunoSEQ multiplex PCR; TCRdb's table is partial and in-frame only. The top ten hold roughly 2% of the sample, which has 200,000 to 300,000 clones, 84% seen once. Input material: PBMCs. These receptors were collected from a woman aged 40 to 55 in good health and CMV-seropositive. Each CDR3 is given with its conserved first and last residue. D genes are given only for firm matches. Only some rows state a clone size, as once, few, many or a class for expanded clones.

>TRBJ1-2|.|.|TRBV5-4
TGTGCCAGCAGCTTGAAGAGCTATGGCTACACCTTC
CASSLKSYGYTF
>TRBJ2-1|.|.|TRBV7-3
TGTGCCAGCAGCTTGAGGAGCAATGAGCAGTTCTTC
CASSLRSNEQFF
>TRBJ2-7|TRBD1|.|TRBV7-9
TGTGCCAGCAGCCCTGGGACAGGAATACATTACGAGCAGTACTTC
CASSPGTGIHYEQYF
>TRBJ2-1|TRBD2|.|TRBV7-2
TGTGCCAGCAGCTTAGCGGCTAGCGGGAGAGCCTACAATGAGCAGTTCTTC
CASSLAASGRAYNEQFF
>TRBJ2-3|.|.|TRBV5-4
TGTGCCAGCAGCACCGGACTCGCAGATACGCAGTATTTT
CASSTGLADTQYF
>TRBJ2-1|TRBD2|once|TRBV5-1
TGCGCCAGCAGGCCCCTAGCGGGTACCCACAATGAGCAGTTCTTC
CASRPLAGTHNEQFF
>TRBJ2-2|TRBD2|.|TRBV9
TGTGCCAGCGGACTAGCCGGGGAGCTGTTTTTT
CASGLAGELFF
>TRBJ2-1|TRBD2|once|TRBV7-8
TGTGCCAGCAGCCTGGGGACTAGCGGGATCTCAAGCTCCTACAATGAGCAGTTCTTC
CASSLGTSGISSSYNEQFF
>TRBJ1-6|.|.|TRBV6-5
TGTGCCAGCAGCCGAGGAGGGGACCTTAATTCACCCCTCCACTTT
CASSRGGDLNSPLHF
>TRBJ2-5|TRBD1|.|TRBV6-1
TGTGCCAGCAGTGAAGCCGCACCCAGCAGGGGGATCCTCCAAGAGACCCAGTACTTC
CASSEAAPSRGILQETQYF
>TRBJ2-1|TRBD2|.|TRBV28
TGTGCCAGCAGTCCTTTTAGCGGGAGGCGCTACAATGAGCAGTTCTTC
CASSPFSGRRYNEQFF
>TRBJ2-2|.|.|TRBV29-1
TGCAGCGGACGGGGGACCGGGGAGCTGTTTTTT
CSGRGTGELFF
>TRBJ2-1|TRBD2|.|TRBV19
TGTGCCAGTATGGGGACTAGCGGGTCCCCAGGTGCGGAGCAGTTCTTC
CASMGTSGSPGAEQFF
>TRBJ2-7|TRBD1|.|TRBV27
TGTGCCAGCAGTTTAAAGACAGGGGACCTCTACGAGCAGTACTTC
CASSLKTGDLYEQYF
>TRBJ1-1|.|.|TRBV28
TGTGCCAGCAGTTCCGGTCCCCAAAGTTCTGAAGCTTTCTTT
CASSSGPQSSEAFF
>TRBJ1-5|.|.|TRBV9
TGTGCCAGCAGCGTATCGGTAGGCAGGGAGGAACAGCCCCAGCATTTT
CASSVSVGREEQPQHF
>TRBJ1-2|TRBD1|.|TRBV28
TGTGCCAGCGGAACACCGGGACAGGGGTTACACGGCTACACCTTC
CASGTPGQGLHGYTF
>TRBJ2-7|TRBD2|.|TRBV2
TGTGCCAGCAGCCTAGCGGAGGGGTACGAGCAGTACTTC
CASSLAEGYEQYF
>TRBJ1-2|.|.|TRBV27
TGTGCCAGCAGTTTGAACAGGGAGTATGGCTACACCTTC
CASSLNREYGYTF
>TRBJ2-7|.|.|TRBV5-1
TGCGCCAGCAGCTTGGGGGGGGTCCCCTACGAGCAGTACTTC
CASSLGGVPYEQYF
>TRBJ1-1|TRBD1|.|TRBV6-1
TGTGCCAGCAGTGAGTCCTTCGGACAGGGTCGCCGAGCTTTCTTT
CASSESFGQGRRAFF
>TRBJ1-2|TRBD1|.|TRBV7-9
TGTGCCAGCAGCTTAGAAAGCCTCTGGGACAGGGAGAACTATGGCTACACCTTC
CASSLESLWDRENYGYTF
>TRBJ2-2|TRBD1|few|TRBV19
TGTGCCAGTAGACGACAGGGGAACACCGGGGAGCTGTTTTTT
CASRRQGNTGELFF